What follows is one T cell receptor beta chain and its context. The antigen is not known. Within the sample, other DNA sequences also encode this same CDR3. The source of the sample is a study of shared clonotypes between healthy human individuals. General observations from the study: The four-donor shared clonotypes exceeded non-shared clonotypes in generation probability, with non-shared ones scoring lower.

Profiling relied on immunoSEQ multiplex PCR, and the TCRdb table lists in-frame clones only, not all of them. The top ten hold 0.45% of the sample, which has approximately 1.5 million clones, 95% to 99% seen once. There are 15 residues in the CDR3. Germline-derived CDR1 and CDR2 are SEHNR and FQNEAQ (reference sequence). V was cut by 0 bases and J by 2 bases, with 10 bases left in between. The chain carries TRBV7-9 and TRBJ2-5, with D perhaps TRBD2 (5 bases). The clonotype comes from a man aged 30 to 45 in good health. Material for sequencing was naive CD4+ T cells sorted from blood. Subset noted: CD45RA+ positively selected. The CDR3 here is CASSLALDIQETQYF. The CDR3 bases are TGTGCCAGCAGCTTAGCACTAGATATACAAGAGACCCAGTACTTC.